The 28 T cell receptor beta chains below were found in one sample sequenced in a study of T cell changes during pregnancy in multiple sclerosis. Some clones are missing from TCRdb's copy, which holds only in-frame ones; the method was immunoSEQ multiplex PCR. In the table there are around 52,000 clones, around nine tenths of which are singletons. The sample taken for sequencing was peripheral blood from another person, used as feeder cells. Receptors were obtained from a human donor whose cells served as feeder cells for cultures in a pregnancy study.

This chain links TRBV13 with TRBJ1-4; TRBD1 might be the D (5 bases). The CDR3 is made up of 14 amino acids. From germline, CDR1 is PRHDT and CDR2 FYEKMQ (reference sequence). V gave up 2 bases and J gave up 6 bases, with 10 bases separating them. CDR3: CASSLWGADEKLFF. The CDR3 DNA reads as TGTGCCAGCAGCTTATGGGGCGCGGATGAAAAACTGTTTTTT.

The chain is built from TRBV4-1 and TRBJ2-1, with 8 nucleotides matching TRBD2. Per the germline V gene, CDR1 is MGHRA and CDR2 is YSYEKL. J lost 12 bases, V lost 3 bases, and 4 bases had no gene match. This CDR3 region has 12 residues. This CDR3 reads CASSQVSGAQFF. DNA of the CDR3: TGCGCCAGCAGCCAGGTTAGCGGGGCGCAGTTCTTC.

This sequence joins TRBV4-3 and TRBJ2-3; the D gene is possibly TRBD2 (5 bases). Germline CDR1 and CDR2: LGHNA and YSLEER. V was shortened by 6 bases and J by 6 bases, with 19 bases between the two germline ends. The CDR3 length is 15 residues. The CDR3 DNA sequence: TGCGCCAGCAGAAGGGAGATAGGAGACGGCGATACGCAGTATTTT. Translated, it gives CASRREIGDGDTQYF.

CDR3 loop: CSVGSYEQYF. As DNA, the CDR3 is TGCAGCGTGGGTTCATACGAGCAGTACTTC. The genes are TRBV29-1 and TRBJ2-7; D ambiguous. The CDR3 has 10 amino acids. CDR1 is SQVTM and CDR2 is ANQGSEA in the germline V gene. V was pared by 6 bases and J by 4 bases, with 7 bases between.

The chain employs TRBV7-3 and TRBJ2-2; 9 bases line up with TRBD2. The V and J ends lost 5 bases and 4 bases, in that order; junction bases with no gene match: 5. Per germline, CDR1 SGHTA and CDR2 FQGTGA. This CDR3 is built from 15 residues. The CDR3 loop is CASSDLAGPTGELFF. DNA of the CDR3: TGTGCCAGCAGCGATCTAGCGGGACCCACCGGGGAGCTGTTTTTT.

Concerning this clone: This sample includes further DNA sequences coding for the same CDR3. The rearrangement joins TRBV20-1 to TRBJ2-7, with D uncertain. Germline V gene lookup returns CDR1 DFQATT and CDR2 SNEGSKA (reference sequence). Trimming cost V 1 base and J 3 bases, with 4 bases left between them. The CDR3 runs to 11 residues. The CDR3 DNA follows: TGCAGTGCTAGAGGTATCTACGAGCAGTACTTC. This codes for CSARGIYEQYF.

This chain connects TRBV27 to TRBJ2-3; 12 bases fit TRBD2. CDR3 size: 15 residues. Per germline, CDR1 MNHEY and CDR2 SMNVEV (reference sequence). J lost 6 bases, V lost 4 bases, and 5 bases had no gene match. CDR3: CASSSLAGGPDTQYF. The DNA of the CDR3 is TGTGCCAGCAGTTCCCTAGCGGGGGGGCCCGATACGCAGTATTTT.

The chain combines TRBV6-5 with TRBJ1-3; D unresolved. The germline V gene has CDR1 MNHEY and CDR2 SVGAGI. The CDR3 extends over 15 amino acids. V shed 7 bases and J shed 0 bases, with 13 bases lying between them. CDR3 in DNA: TGTGCCAGCAAATTCGATGGCTTCTCTGGAAACACCATATATTTT. Translated: CASKFDGFSGNTIYF.

The chain joins TRBV7-2 to TRBJ1-3; no definite D call. The CDR3 consists of 18 residues. The germline V gene encodes CDR1 SGHTA and CDR2 FQGNSA. The V and J ends lost 5 bases and 0 bases respectively, with 20 bases between them. The CDR3 coding sequence is TGTGCCAGCAGCCCCCGGACCTCATGGAGATCCTCTGGAAACACCATATATTTT. Protein product: CASSPRTSWRSSGNTIYF.

The chain joins TRBV19 to TRBJ1-2; D gene uncertain. Trimming shortened V by 6 bases and J by 4 bases, and 12 bases separated the two germline ends. The CDR3 loop spans 13 amino acids. Germline values: CDR1 LNHDA, CDR2 SQIVND (reference sequence). CDR3 nucleotides: TGTGCCAGTAGAGCAGGCGTCCTCTATGGCTACACCTTC. This gives the protein CASRAGVLYGYTF.

V is TRBV4-2 and J is TRBJ1-2; 9 bases map to TRBD1. Germline V lookup: CDR1 LGHNA, CDR2 YNFKEQ. J was trimmed by 1 base and V by 4 bases; bases with no gene match: 10. The CDR3 covers 17 residues. This CDR3 is CASSLYAGTGINYGYTF. The CDR3 nucleotides read TGTGCCAGCAGCCTTTATGCCGGGACAGGGATTAACTATGGCTACACCTTC.

This chain connects TRBV2 to TRBJ2-1, with D unresolved. The CDR3 is 11 residues long. The germline V and J ends were trimmed by 4 bases and 12 bases, with 10 bases remaining between them. Germline assignment: CDR1 SNHLY and CDR2 FYNNEI. The DNA for the CDR3 is TGTGCCAGCAGTGTTCGACGGGCGCAGTTCTTC. As protein: CASSVRRAQFF.

This clone was detected only once. V is TRBV19 and J is TRBJ1-1, with D possibly TRBD1 on 6 matching bases. Germline CDR1 is LNHDA and CDR2 is SQIVND (reference sequence). Trimming pared 7 bases from V and 4 bases from J, leaving 16 bases between. The CDR3 covers 14 residues. CDR3 coding DNA: TGTGCCAGTATTCAGGGGATTAGTGCCACTGAAGCTTTCTTT. Translated, it gives CASIQGISATEAFF. Full variable domain (outside the CDR3, taken from reference TRBV19 and TRBJ1-1): DGGITQSPKYLFRKEGQNVTLSCEQNLNHDAMYWYRQDPGQGLRLIYYSQIVNDFQKGDIAEGYSVSREKKESFPLTVTSAQKNPTAFYLCASIQGISATEAFFGQGTRLTVV.

The chain combines TRBV5-1 with TRBJ2-1; D possibly uses TRBD1 or TRBD2 (5 bases each). The CDR3 is 14 amino acids. CDR1 is SGHRS, CDR2 YFSETQ, per germline. Trimming took 0 bases from V and 9 from J, leaving 13 bases between them. DNA of the CDR3: TGCGCCAGCAGCTTGGGTTCCGGTGGGGGTGAGCAGTTCTTC. It codes for CASSLGSGGGEQFF.

This chain connects TRBV4-1 to TRBJ2-5; D is undetermined. This CDR3 is built from 11 residues. CDR1 and CDR2 (germline): MGHRA, YSYEKL. V was trimmed by 5 bases and J by 9 bases, leaving 10 bases between them. CDR3 sequence: CASSTRYSQYF. The CDR3 bases are TGCGCCAGCAGCACCCGGTACTCCCAGTACTTC.

This chain joins TRBV4-3 and TRBJ2-3, with D tentatively TRBD2 (5 bases). The germline V gene encodes CDR1 LGHNA and CDR2 YSLEER. The CDR3 is made up of 16 amino acids. V lost 0 bases and J lost 5, with 15 bases in between. Written as DNA, the CDR3 is TGCGCCAGCAGCCAAGATTACCGAACACGGGGAGATACGCAGTATTTT. Translation: CASSQDYRTRGDTQYF.

This clone showed up just once. V is TRBV29-1 and J is TRBJ2-1; D perhaps matches TRBD1 (5 bases). Trimming removed 0 bases from V and 4 bases from J, with 16 bases in between. CDR1 and CDR2 (germline): SQVTM, ANQGSEA. CDR3 size: 16 residues. CDR3 nucleotide sequence: TGCAGCGTTGAAGATCAAGGGGCCCTATCATACAATGAGCAGTTCTTC. It translates to CSVEDQGALSYNEQFF.

The chain couples TRBV9 to TRBJ2-1; no definite D call. The CDR3 is made up of 15 amino acids. Looked up from germline, CDR1 is SGDLS and CDR2 is YYNGEE. Trimming took 0 bases from V and 2 from J, leaving 9 bases between them. CDR3 sequence: CASSVEGRPYNEQFF. For the CDR3, the DNA is TGTGCCAGCAGCGTAGAGGGCCGACCCTACAATGAGCAGTTCTTC.

This clone appeared a single time. The chain couples TRBV11-2 to TRBJ1-2; D perhaps matches TRBD1 (6 bases). The length of the CDR3 is 16 residues. The germline CDR1 and CDR2 sequences are SGHAT and FQNNGV. Trimming cost V 5 bases and J 8 bases, with 24 bases left between them. CDR3 in amino acids: CASSPTGTRWVYGYTF. The CDR3 region has the DNA TGTGCCAGCAGCCCCACCGGGACAAGGTGGGTGTACGGCTACACCTTC.

This rearrangement joins TRBV19 to TRBJ2-7, with D possibly being TRBD1 (5 bases). V was clipped by 5 bases and J by 0 bases, with 11 bases between them. Germline-derived CDR1 and CDR2 are LNHDA and SQIVND (reference sequence). The CDR3 is 14 amino acids. CDR3 region: CASSSAQGSYEQYF. The DNA for the CDR3 is TGTGCCAGTAGTTCTGCGCAGGGCTCCTACGAGCAGTACTTC.

J is TRBJ1-3 and V is TRBV18; possible D gene TRBD1, 6 bases. The length of the CDR3 is 15 residues. Germline V lookup: CDR1 KGHSH, CDR2 LQKENI. Between the trimmed V and J ends, which lost 2 bases and 0 bases, there was a span of 8 bases. CDR3 in DNA: TGTGCCAGCTCACCAACAGGGATCTCTGGAAACACCATATATTTT. Amino acids: CASSPTGISGNTIYF.

The rearrangement links TRBV5-4 to TRBJ2-3, with 11 bases identical to TRBD2. CDR1 SGHNT and CDR2 YYREEE come from the germline V gene (reference sequence). The CDR3 is 17 residues long. Losses at the gene ends were 2 bases for V and 1 base for J; bases not matched to a gene: 6. CDR3 region: CASSLVLAGEGTDTQYF. The CDR3 DNA is TGTGCCAGCAGCTTAGTACTAGCGGGAGAGGGCACAGATACGCAGTATTTT. The full variable domain, rest sourced from reference TRBV5-4 and TRBJ2-3, is ETGVTQSPTHLIKTRGQQVTLRCSSQSGHNTVSWYQQALGQGPQFIFQYYREEENGRGNFPPRFSGLQFPNYSSELNVNALELDDSALYLCASSLVLAGEGTDTQYFGPGTRLTVL.

This clone was detected only a few times. The chain has TRBV7-2 and TRBJ2-1; D possibly matches TRBD1 or TRBD2 (6 bases each). Trimming left V 4 bases short and J 4 bases short, with 17 bases between. CDR3 length: 16 amino acids. Per the germline V gene, CDR1 is SGHTA and CDR2 is FQGNSA. CDR3 sequence (DNA): TGTGCCAGCAGCTACAGGGACGGGGGACTTTACAATGAGCAGTTCTTC. This sequence encodes CASSYRDGGLYNEQFF.

The chain recombines TRBV7-2 with TRBJ2-2; 8 bases line up with TRBD1. The germline V gene encodes CDR1 SGHTA and CDR2 FQGNSA. After removal of 4 bases from V and 4 bases from J, the junction contained 14 bases not matched to a gene. The length of the CDR3 is 18 residues. DNA for the CDR3: TGTGCCAGCAGCTCCAGGGGGCCCGCAGGGAGCGGCACCGGGGAGCTGTTTTTT. Protein: CASSSRGPAGSGTGELFF.

The chain joins TRBV5-1 to TRBJ2-5; D perhaps matches TRBD2 (6 bases). Looked up from germline, CDR1 is SGHRS and CDR2 is YFSETQ. Trimming shortened V by 6 bases and J by 4 bases, and 13 bases separated the two germline ends. The CDR3 length is 13 residues. CDR3 region: CASTRGAGETQYF. Written as DNA, the CDR3 is TGCGCCAGCACCCGAGGAGCGGGAGAGACCCAGTACTTC.

This chain connects TRBV6-5 to TRBJ1-2; 9 nucleotides align to TRBD1. Per germline, CDR1 MNHEY and CDR2 SVGAGI. Unmatched junction bases numbered 10, after V lost 6 bases and J lost 5 bases. The CDR3 contains 15 residues. CDR3 bases: TGTGCCAGCAGACCGGGACAGGGCGCCCCTTATGGCTACACCTTC. Its translation is CASRPGQGAPYGYTF.

The chain carries TRBV2 and TRBJ1-2, with D possibly matching TRBD1 (6 bases). V was pared by 4 bases and J by 4 bases, with 16 bases between. The CDR3 is 15 residues long. CDR1 is SNHLY, CDR2 FYNNEI, per germline. CDR3 DNA sequence: TGTGCCAGCAGTGTCTTAAGGGGGGCTGGCTATGGCTACACCTTC. It codes for CASSVLRGAGYGYTF.

The V call is TRBV6-6, the J call TRBJ1-1; weak D call: TRBD1 (5 bases). Germline V CDR1 and CDR2: MNHNY, SVGAGI (reference sequence). The CDR3 runs to 15 residues. V shed 2 bases and J shed 11 bases, with 21 bases lying between them. CDR3 amino acids: CASSYDIRVTPGAFF. Here the CDR3 DNA reads TGTGCCAGCAGTTACGATATCAGGGTGACTCCTGGGGCTTTCTTT.